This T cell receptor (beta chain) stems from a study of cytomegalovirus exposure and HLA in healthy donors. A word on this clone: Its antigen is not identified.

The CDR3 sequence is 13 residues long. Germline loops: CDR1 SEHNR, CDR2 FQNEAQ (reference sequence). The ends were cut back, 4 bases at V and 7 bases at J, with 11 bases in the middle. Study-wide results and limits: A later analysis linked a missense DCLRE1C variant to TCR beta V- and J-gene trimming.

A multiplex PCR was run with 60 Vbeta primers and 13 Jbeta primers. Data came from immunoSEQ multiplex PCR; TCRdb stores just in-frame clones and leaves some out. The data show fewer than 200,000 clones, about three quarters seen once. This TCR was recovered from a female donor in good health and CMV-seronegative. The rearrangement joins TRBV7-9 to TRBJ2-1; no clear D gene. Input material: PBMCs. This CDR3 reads CASSSQRLNEQFF. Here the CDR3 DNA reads TGTGCCAGCAGCTCTCAGAGGCTAAATGAGCAGTTCTTC.